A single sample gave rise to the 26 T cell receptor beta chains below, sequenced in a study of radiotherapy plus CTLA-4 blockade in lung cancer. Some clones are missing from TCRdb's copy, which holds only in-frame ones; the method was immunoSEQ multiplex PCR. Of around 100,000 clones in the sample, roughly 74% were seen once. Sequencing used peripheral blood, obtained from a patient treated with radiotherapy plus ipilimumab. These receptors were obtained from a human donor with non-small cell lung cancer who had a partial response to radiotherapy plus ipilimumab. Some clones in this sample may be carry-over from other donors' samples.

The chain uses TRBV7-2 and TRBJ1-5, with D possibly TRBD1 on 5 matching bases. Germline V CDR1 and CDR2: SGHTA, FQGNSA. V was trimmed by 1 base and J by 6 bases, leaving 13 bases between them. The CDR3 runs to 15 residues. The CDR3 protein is CASSLGRTSGQPQHF. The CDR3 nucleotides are TGTGCCAGCAGCTTAGGGCGGACATCGGGTCAGCCCCAGCATTTT.

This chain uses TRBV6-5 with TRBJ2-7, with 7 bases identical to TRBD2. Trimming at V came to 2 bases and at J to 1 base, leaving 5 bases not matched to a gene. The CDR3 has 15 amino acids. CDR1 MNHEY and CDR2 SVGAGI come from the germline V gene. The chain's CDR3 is CASSYIGRGSYEQYF. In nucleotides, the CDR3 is TGTGCCAGCAGTTACATAGGGAGGGGTTCCTACGAGCAGTACTTC.

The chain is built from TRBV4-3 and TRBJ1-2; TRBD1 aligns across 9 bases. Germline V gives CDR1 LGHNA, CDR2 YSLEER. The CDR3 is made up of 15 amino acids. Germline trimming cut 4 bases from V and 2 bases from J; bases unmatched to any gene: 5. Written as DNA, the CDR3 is TGCGCCAGCAGCCGCGGGACAGGGAGAAACTATGGCTACACCTTC. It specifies CASSRGTGRNYGYTF.

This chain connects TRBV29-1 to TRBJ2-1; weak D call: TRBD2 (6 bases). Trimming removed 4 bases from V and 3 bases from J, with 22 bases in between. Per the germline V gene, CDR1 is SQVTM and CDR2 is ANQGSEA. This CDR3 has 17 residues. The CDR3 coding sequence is TGCAGCGTTGTGGGACTTAAACCCGGGAGTGGCTACAATGAGCAGTTCTTC. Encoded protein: CSVVGLKPGSGYNEQFF.

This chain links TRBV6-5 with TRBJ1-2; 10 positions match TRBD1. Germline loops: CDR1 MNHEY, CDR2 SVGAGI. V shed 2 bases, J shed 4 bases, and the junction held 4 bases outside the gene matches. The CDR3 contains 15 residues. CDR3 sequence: CASSYPTGGGYGYTF. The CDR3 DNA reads TGTGCCAGCAGTTACCCGACAGGGGGCGGCTATGGCTACACCTTC.

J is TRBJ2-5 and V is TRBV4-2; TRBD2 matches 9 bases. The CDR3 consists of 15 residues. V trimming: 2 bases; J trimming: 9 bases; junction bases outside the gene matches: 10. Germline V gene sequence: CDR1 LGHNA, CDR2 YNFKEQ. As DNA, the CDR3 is TGTGCCAGCAGCCAACAGACTAGCGGTGCCGGGGCCCAGTACTTC. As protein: CASSQQTSGAGAQYF.

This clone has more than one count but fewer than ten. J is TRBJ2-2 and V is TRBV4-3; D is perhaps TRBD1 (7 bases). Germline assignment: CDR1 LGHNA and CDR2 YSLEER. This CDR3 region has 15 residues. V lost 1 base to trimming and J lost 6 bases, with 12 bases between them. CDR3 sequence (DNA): TGCGCCAGCAGCCAAGGTGCCAGGGGGGCCGGGGAGCTGTTTTTT. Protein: CASSQGARGAGELFF.

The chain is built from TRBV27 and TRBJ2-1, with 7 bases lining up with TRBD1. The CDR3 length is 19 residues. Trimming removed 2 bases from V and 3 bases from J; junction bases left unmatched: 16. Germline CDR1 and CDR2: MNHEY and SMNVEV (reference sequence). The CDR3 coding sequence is TGTGCCAGCAGTTTACCCGGGACAGCCCGCATTTTGGGCTACAATGAGCAGTTCTTC. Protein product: CASSLPGTARILGYNEQFF.

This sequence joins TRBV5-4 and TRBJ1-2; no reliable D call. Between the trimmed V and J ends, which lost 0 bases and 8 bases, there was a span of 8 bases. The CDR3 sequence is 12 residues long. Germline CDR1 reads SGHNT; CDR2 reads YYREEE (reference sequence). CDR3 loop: CASSLGQLGYTF. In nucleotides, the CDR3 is TGTGCCAGCAGCTTGGGGCAGTTGGGCTACACCTTC.

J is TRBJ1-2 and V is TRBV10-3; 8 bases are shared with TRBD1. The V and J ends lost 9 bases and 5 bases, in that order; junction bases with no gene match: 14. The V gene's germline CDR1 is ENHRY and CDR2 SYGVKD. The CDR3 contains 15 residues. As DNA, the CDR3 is TGTGCCATAAGAGCCCGTATCGGGACAGGATATGGCTACACCTTC. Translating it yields CAIRARIGTGYGYTF.

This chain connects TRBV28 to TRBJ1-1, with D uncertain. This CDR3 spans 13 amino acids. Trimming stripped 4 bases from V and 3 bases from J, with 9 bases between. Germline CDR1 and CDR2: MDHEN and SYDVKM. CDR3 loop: CASSSGSDTEAFF. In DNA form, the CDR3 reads TGTGCCAGCAGTTCGGGTTCTGACACTGAAGCTTTCTTT.

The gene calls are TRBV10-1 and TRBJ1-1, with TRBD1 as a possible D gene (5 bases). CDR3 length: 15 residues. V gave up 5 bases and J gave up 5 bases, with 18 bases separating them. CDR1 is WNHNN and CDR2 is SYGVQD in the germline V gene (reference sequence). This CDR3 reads CASSQGRAGRTEAFF. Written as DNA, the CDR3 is TGCGCCAGCAGTCAAGGGAGGGCAGGGAGGACTGAAGCTTTCTTT.

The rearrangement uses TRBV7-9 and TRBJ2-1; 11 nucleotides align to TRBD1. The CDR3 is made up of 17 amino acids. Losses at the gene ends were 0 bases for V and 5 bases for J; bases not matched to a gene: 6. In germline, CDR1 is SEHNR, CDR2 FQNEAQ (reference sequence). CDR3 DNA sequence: TGTGCCAGCAGCTTAGCGCGGACAGGGGGCGCGGACAATGAGCAGTTCTTC. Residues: CASSLARTGGADNEQFF.

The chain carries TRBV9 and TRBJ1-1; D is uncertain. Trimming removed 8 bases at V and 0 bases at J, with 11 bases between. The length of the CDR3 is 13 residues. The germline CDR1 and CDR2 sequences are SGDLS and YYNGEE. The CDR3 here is CASSFTMNTEAFF. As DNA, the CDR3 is TGTGCCAGTTCTTTCACAATGAACACTGAAGCTTTCTTT. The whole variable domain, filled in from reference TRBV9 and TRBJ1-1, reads DSGVTQTPKHLITATGQRVTLRCSPRSGDLSVYWYQQSLDQGLQFLIQYYNGEERAKGNILERFSAQQFPDLHSELNLSSLELGDSALYFCASSFTMNTEAFFGQGTRLTVV.

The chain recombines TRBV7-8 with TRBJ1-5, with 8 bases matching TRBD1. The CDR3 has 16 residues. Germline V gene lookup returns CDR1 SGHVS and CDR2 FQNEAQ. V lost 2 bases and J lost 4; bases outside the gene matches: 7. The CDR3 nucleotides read TGTGCCAGCAGCTTATCAGGGGGCTATGGTAATCAGCCCCAGCATTTT. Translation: CASSLSGGYGNQPQHF.

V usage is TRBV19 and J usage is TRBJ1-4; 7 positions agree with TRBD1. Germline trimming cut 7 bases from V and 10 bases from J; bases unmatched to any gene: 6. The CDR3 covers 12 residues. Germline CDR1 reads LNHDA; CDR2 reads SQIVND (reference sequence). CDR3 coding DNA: TGTGCCAGTACTGGGACAGTGGGAAAACTGTTTTTT. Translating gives CASTGTVGKLFF.

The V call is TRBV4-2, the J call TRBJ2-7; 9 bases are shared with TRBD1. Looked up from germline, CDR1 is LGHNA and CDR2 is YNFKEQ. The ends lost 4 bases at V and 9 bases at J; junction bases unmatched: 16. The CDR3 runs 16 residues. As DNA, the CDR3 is TGTGCCAGCAGCCGCCGACCGGGACAGGGAGAAAGAGGGCAGTACTTC. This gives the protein CASSRRPGQGERGQYF.

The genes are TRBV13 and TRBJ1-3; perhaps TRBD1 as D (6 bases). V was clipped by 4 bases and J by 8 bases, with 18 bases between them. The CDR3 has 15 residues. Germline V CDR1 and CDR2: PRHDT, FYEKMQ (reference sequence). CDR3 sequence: CASSSGQHRGYTIYF. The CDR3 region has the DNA TGTGCCAGCAGCTCCGGACAGCACCGTGGTTACACCATATATTTT.

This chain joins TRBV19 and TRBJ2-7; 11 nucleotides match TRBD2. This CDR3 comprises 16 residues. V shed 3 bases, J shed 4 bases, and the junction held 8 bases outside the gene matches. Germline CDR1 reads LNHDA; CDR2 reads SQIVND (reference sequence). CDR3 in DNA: TGTGCCAGTAGTATTGGTGGGACTAGCGGACCTTACGAGCAGTACTTC. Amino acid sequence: CASSIGGTSGPYEQYF.

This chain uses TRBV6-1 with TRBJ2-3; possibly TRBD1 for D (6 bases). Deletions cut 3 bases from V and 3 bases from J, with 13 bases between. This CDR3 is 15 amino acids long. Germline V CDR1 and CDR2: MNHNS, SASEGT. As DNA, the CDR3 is TGTGCCAGCAGTGACACAGGGAAAGGGACAGATACGCAGTATTTT. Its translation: CASSDTGKGTDTQYF.

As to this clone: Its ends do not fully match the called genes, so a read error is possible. CDR3 in amino acids: CASSMMGQSSYGQYF. The CDR3 DNA is TGTGCCAGTAGTATGATGGGACAGAGCTCCTACGGGCAGTACTTC. V gene TRBV19 combines with J gene TRBJ2-7; 7 bases align to TRBD1. The CDR3 has 15 amino acids. The germline V gene encodes CDR1 LNHDA and CDR2 SQIVND (reference sequence). Combining the CDR3 with reference TRBV19 and TRBJ2-7 gives the whole variable domain DGGITQSPKYLFRKEGQNVTLSCEQNLNHDAMYWYRQDPGQGLRLIYYSQIVNDFQKGDIAEGYSVSREKKESFPLTVTSAQKNPTAFYLCASSMMGQSSYGQYFGPGTRLTVT.

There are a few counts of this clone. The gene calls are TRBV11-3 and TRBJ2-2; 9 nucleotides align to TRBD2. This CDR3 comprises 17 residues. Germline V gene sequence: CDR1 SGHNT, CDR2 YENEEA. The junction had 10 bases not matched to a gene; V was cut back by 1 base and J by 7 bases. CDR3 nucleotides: TGTGCCAGCAGCTTAGCTACCCCGGGACTAGCCAGCGGGGAGCTGTTTTTT. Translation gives CASSLATPGLASGELFF.

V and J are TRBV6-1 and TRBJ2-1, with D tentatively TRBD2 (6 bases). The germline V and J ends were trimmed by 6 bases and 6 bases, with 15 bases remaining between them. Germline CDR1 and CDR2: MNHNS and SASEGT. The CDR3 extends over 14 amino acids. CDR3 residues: CASRRAGRTNEQFF. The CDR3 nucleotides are TGTGCCAGCAGACGCGCGGGACGGACCAATGAGCAGTTCTTC.

In DNA, the CDR3 is TGTGCCAGCAGCTTATCGCCAGAAGAGACCCAGTACTTC. Amino acid sequence: CASSLSPEETQYF. The chain uses TRBV5-6 and TRBJ2-5; D remains unclear. The germline V and J ends were trimmed by 2 bases and 3 bases, with 8 bases remaining between them. The CDR3 is 13 residues long. Looked up from germline, CDR1 is SGHDT and CDR2 is YYEEEE.

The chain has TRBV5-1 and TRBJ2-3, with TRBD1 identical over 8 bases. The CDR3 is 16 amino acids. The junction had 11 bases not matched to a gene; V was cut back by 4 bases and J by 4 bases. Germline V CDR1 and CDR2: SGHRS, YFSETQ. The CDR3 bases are TGCGCCAGCAGCACCCGACAGGGGCAAGGCGCAGATACGCAGTATTTT. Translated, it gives CASSTRQGQGADTQYF.

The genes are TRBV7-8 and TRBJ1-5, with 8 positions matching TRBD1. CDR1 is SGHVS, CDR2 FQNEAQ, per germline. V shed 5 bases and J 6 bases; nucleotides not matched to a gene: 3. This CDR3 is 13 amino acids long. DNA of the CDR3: TGTGCCAGCAGCCGACAGGGGAGTCAGCCCCAGCATTTT. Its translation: CASSRQGSQPQHF.